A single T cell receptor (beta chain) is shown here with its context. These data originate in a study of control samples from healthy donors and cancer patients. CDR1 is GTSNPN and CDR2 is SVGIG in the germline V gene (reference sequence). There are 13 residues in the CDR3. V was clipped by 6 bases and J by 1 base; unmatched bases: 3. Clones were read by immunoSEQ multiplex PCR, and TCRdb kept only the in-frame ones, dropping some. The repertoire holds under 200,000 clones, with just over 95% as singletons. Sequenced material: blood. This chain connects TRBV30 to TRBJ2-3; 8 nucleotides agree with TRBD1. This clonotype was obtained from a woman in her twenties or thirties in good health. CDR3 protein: CACSGGGTDTQYF. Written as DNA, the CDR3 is TGTGCCTGTTCAGGGGGCGGCACAGATACGCAGTATTTT.